This TCR beta chain is drawn from a study of blood T cell repertoires in COVID-19. The wider study: Italy, Spain and the United States were the sources of the convalescent and acute COVID-19 samples. T cells, B-cell-depleted T cells, or PBMCs supplied cDNA or gDNA.

Germline trimming cut 3 bases from V and 7 bases from J; bases unmatched to any gene: 8. Germline CDR1 is MNHNS and CDR2 is SASEGT. CDR3 length: 15 amino acids. Original methodology: Reference gene primers were amplified, and this amplification served to estimate nucleated cell counts. This table comes from immunoSEQ multiplex PCR, and its TCRdb copy is limited to in-frame clones, with some not included. Clonal size and the V and J genes are those of that table, whereas D and trimming came from the DNA. Among 220,000 or so clones, approximately 86% were seen once, and the ten largest hold approximately 3.8%.

The sequenced sample consisted of peripheral blood. This sequence was found in a woman of 80 years or more with acute or convalescent COVID-19. V gene TRBV6-1 combines with J gene TRBJ1-3; 8 bases line up with TRBD1. The CDR3: CASSETGAGWNTIYF. Here the CDR3 DNA reads TGTGCCAGCAGTGAGACAGGGGCTGGTTGGAACACCATATATTTT.